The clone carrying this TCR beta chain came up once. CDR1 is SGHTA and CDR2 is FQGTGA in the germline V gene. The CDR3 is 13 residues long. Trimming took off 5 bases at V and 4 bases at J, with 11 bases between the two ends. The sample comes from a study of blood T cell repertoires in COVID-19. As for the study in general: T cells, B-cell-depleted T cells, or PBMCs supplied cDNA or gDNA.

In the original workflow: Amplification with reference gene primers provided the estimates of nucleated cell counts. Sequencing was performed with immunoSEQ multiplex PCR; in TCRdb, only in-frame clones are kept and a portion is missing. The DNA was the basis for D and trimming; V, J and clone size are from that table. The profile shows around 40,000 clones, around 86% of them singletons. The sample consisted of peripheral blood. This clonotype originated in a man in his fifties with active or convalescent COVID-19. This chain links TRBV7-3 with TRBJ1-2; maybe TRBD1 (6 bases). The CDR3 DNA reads TGTGCCAGCAGCCCTGGACAGTCCTATGGCTACACCTTC. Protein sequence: CASSPGQSYGYTF.